These T cell receptor beta chains were read from a single sample in a study of neurological immune-mediated disorders. TCRdb called the 5' RACE reads again in MiXCR, with one record for every CDR3 protein. The sample has tens of thousands of distinct CDR3 sequences, around 12% seen once. Sequencing input: PBMCs. Receptors were obtained from a man aged 55 to 70 in good health. Each CDR3 is given with its conserved first and last residue. D genes are given only for firm matches. Clone size is given for some rows only: seen once, a few or many times, or a class if the clone is expanded.

TRBV9	-	TRBJ2-7	many	TGTGCCAGCAGCGTACAGGGCGGGATCTACGAGCAGTACTTC	CASSVQGGIYEQYF
TRBV6-6	-	TRBJ2-7	many	TGTGCCAGCAGTGGACAGCCTAATAGTCACGAGCAGTACTTC	CASSGQPNSHEQYF
TRBV20-1	-	TRBJ2-7	few	TGCAGTGCTAGTCGGTCACAATACGAGCAGTACTTC	CSASRSQYEQYF
TRBV6-2/TRBV6-3	-	TRBJ2-1	-	TGTGCCAGCAGTGGAGGGACTTCCCACACGGGTGAGCAGTTCTTC	CASSGGTSHTGEQFF
TRBV11-2	-	TRBJ2-7	-	TGTGCCAGCAGCTTAGGCGTGGGAATCTACGAGCAGTACTTC	CASSLGVGIYEQYF
TRBV30	-	TRBJ1-2	many	TGTGCCTGGGACGGCTACACCTTC	CAWDGYTF
TRBV2	TRBD2	TRBJ2-1	many	TGTGCCAGCAGGGGAAGTCTGGGGACTAGCGGGATACCATCCTACAATGAGCAGTTCTTC	CASRGSLGTSGIPSYNEQFF
TRBV5-1	TRBD1	TRBJ1-3	many	TGCGCCAGCAGCTTGGGAAGACAGGGCTCTGGAAACACCATATATTTT	CASSLGRQGSGNTIYF
TRBV29-1	-	TRBJ2-7	many	TGCAGCGTGAAAAGGGAACACGAGCAGTACTTC	CSVKREHEQYF
TRBV9	-	TRBJ2-5	many	TGTGCCAGCAGCGTAGGGGGGGCCCGGGAGACCCAGTACTTC	CASSVGGARETQYF
TRBV5-5	-	TRBJ2-2	many	TGTGCCAGCAGGGGTGGTTCGCTGGCCACCGGGGAGCTGTTTTTT	CASRGGSLATGELFF
TRBV27	TRBD1	TRBJ1-5	many	TGTGCCAGCAGTTTCATACGGACAGGGGGTTTGAGTCAGCCCCAGCATTTT	CASSFIRTGGLSQPQHF
TRBV20-1	TRBD1	TRBJ2-7	-	TGCAGTGCGTCCGGGACAGGGAGTTTATCCTACGAGCAGTACTTC	CSASGTGSLSYEQYF
TRBV7-9	-	TRBJ1-4	many	TGTGCCAGCAGCGCCGGCCGGGGGGACGGTGAAAAACTGTTTTTT	CASSAGRGDGEKLFF
TRBV5-1	-	TRBJ1-5	many	TGCGCCAGCAGCATAGACAGCAATCAGCCCCAGCATTTT	CASSIDSNQPQHF
TRBV2	-	TRBJ2-6	once	TGTGCCAGAAGGGCAACAGGGGGGGTTTCTGGGGCCAACGTCCTGACTTTC	CARRATGGVSGANVLTF
TRBV3-1	-	TRBJ1-2	medium-sized	TGTGCCAGCAGACAACAGGGAATACGAGGCTACACCTTC	CASRQQGIRGYTF
TRBV5-1	TRBD2	TRBJ2-3	medium-sized	TGCGCCAGCAGCTCCGGACTAGCGGGAGGGACCGATACGCAGTATTTT	CASSSGLAGGTDTQYF
TRBV15	TRBD2	TRBJ2-3	many	TGTGCCACCAGCAGAGTACTGTCTAGCGGGGGAGATACGCAGTATTTT	CATSRVLSSGGDTQYF
TRBV20-1	TRBD1	TRBJ2-7	many	TGCAGTGCTACCCCGGGACAGGGGGCGACCTACGAGCAGTACTTC	CSATPGQGATYEQYF
TRBV27	TRBD2	TRBJ2-7	once	TGTGCCAGCAGAAAGGGACTAGCGGTTTCCCCCTACGAGCAGTACTTC	CASRKGLAVSPYEQYF
TRBV2	-	TRBJ2-7	many	TGTGCCAGCAGTTTGGACACAACCTCCTACGAGCAGTACTTC	CASSLDTTSYEQYF
TRBV24-1	-	TRBJ2-1	many	TGTGCCACCAGTGTGAGGCAGGGGGGGGGAGGGCAGTTCTTC	CATSVRQGGGGQFF
TRBV12-3/TRBV12-4	TRBD2	TRBJ2-7	many	TGTGCCAGCAGTGACGGGGAGGGGCGGAACGAGCAGTACTTC	CASSDGEGRNEQYF
TRBV20-1	-	TRBJ2-2	many	TGCAGTGCTAGAGACCCAGCGTCTTACGCCGGGGAGCTGTTTTTT	CSARDPASYAGELFF
TRBV12-3/TRBV12-4	TRBD1	TRBJ1-2	many	TGTGCCAGCAGTTTAGACGACAGGGTCTATGGCTACACCTTC	CASSLDDRVYGYTF
TRBV20-1	TRBD1	TRBJ2-7	many	TGCAGTGCCACCGGGACAGGGACCTACGAGCAGTACTTC	CSATGTGTYEQYF
TRBV5-1	-	TRBJ1-6	many	TGCGCCAGCAGCTTGGGTTCCGCGAAGGACCCTCCCCTCCACTTT	CASSLGSAKDPPLHF
TRBV7-2	-	TRBJ2-2	many	TGTGCCAGCGGTGGTGCCTTTGGTACCGGGGAGCTGTTTTTT	CASGGAFGTGELFF
TRBV6-6	-	TRBJ1-1	many	TGTGCCAGCAGGGCATGGAACACTGAAGCTTTCTTT	CASRAWNTEAFF
TRBV20-1	-	TRBJ2-7	many	TGCAGTCTCTCGGGGCGGGAAGGCTACGAGCAGTACTTC	CSLSGREGYEQYF
TRBV3-1	TRBD1	TRBJ2-1	many	TGTGCCAGCAGCCAGACAGGGGGCTATGAGCAGTTCTTC	CASSQTGGYEQFF
TRBV10-3	-	TRBJ2-7	many	TGTGCCATCAGAACTAGTAGCGAGCAGTACTTC	CAIRTSSEQYF
TRBV28	-	TRBJ2-3	many	TGTGCCAGCAGTTTAGAGGGGTGGAAAAGCACAGATACGCAGTATTTT	CASSLEGWKSTDTQYF
TRBV5-1	-	TRBJ1-1	medium-sized	TGCGCCAGCAGCCGGGGCCGGGGGATGAACACTGAAGCTTTCTTT	CASSRGRGMNTEAFF
TRBV5-5	-	TRBJ2-5	many	TGTGCCAGCAGCTTTACAGGGTCGGAAGAGGAGACCCAGTACTTC	CASSFTGSEEETQYF
TRBV29-1	-	TRBJ2-3	many	TGCAGCGCTTCGGCCTCCCCTAGGACAGATACGCAGTATTTT	CSASASPRTDTQYF
TRBV27	TRBD2	TRBJ2-7	many	TGTGCCAGCAGTTTATGGAGCGGGAGGAACGAGCAGTACTTC	CASSLWSGRNEQYF
TRBV6-5	-	TRBJ1-2	-	TGTGCCAGCAGTTACTCACCAGGGTGGGGAGCTAACTATGGCTACACCTTC	CASSYSPGWGANYGYTF
TRBV7-2	-	TRBJ2-7	many	TGTGCCAGCAGCTTCATTGGGGCGTTCTACGAGCAGTACTTC	CASSFIGAFYEQYF
TRBV19	-	TRBJ2-1	-	TGTGCCAGTAGTATGGGGCAAATTGAGCAGTTCTTC	CASSMGQIEQFF
TRBV9	-	TRBJ2-5	many	TGTGCCAGCAGCGGGCTAGCTTTTGAGACCCAGTACTTC	CASSGLAFETQYF
TRBV20-1	-	TRBJ2-3	many	TGCAGTGCTAGAGGGCATAGCGCTCACACAGATACGCAGTATTTT	CSARGHSAHTDTQYF
TRBV5-1	-	TRBJ2-3	many	TGCGCCAGCAGCTTGGATATTTTCACAGATACGCAGTATTTT	CASSLDIFTDTQYF
TRBV10-3	-	TRBJ1-2	many	TGTGCCATCAGTGAGTCAGGGCTTCGCTACACCTTC	CAISESGLRYTF
TRBV12-3/TRBV12-4	TRBD2	TRBJ2-7	many	TGTGCCAGCAGTTCCCTCGGGGGGGCACGGGTTAACGAGCAGTACTTC	CASSSLGGARVNEQYF
TRBV12-3/TRBV12-4	-	TRBJ2-7	many	TGTGCCAGCAGTTTCTATAGCTACGAGCAGTACTTC	CASSFYSYEQYF
TRBV5-1	TRBD1	TRBJ2-2	many	TGCGCCAGCAGCTTGACGACAGGGTTAACCGGGGAGCTGTTTTTT	CASSLTTGLTGELFF
TRBV6-5	-	TRBJ2-1	-	TGTGCCAGCGGGACGGCCGGGACACACAATGAGCAGTTCTTC	CASGTAGTHNEQFF